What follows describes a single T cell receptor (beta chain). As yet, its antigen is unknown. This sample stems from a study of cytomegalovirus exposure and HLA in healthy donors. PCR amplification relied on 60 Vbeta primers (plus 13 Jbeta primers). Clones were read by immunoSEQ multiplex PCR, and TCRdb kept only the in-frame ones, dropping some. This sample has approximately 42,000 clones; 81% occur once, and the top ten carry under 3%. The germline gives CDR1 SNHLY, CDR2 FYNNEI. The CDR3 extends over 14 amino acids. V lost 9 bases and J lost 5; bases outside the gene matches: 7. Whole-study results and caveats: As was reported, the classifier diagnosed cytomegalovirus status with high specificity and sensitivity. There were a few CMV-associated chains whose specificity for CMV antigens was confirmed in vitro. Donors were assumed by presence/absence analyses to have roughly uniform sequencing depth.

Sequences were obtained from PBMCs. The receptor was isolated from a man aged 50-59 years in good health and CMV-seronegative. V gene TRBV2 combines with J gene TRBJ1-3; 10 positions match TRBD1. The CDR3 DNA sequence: TGTGCCAGTCGACAGGGGGCGGTGAGAAACACCATATATTTT. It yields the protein CASRQGAVRNTIYF.